Included here is one T cell receptor (beta chain) sequence, with context. The target of this receptor is not known. The record has no base qualities; no much larger clone is one base away. Libraries were constructed by the immunoSEQ multiplex PCR assay. The multiplex PCR relied on a mix of 60 forward primers for TCR Vbeta segments and 13 reverse primers for TCR Jbeta segments. The CDR3 region of rearranged TCR beta genes was amplified from genomic DNA by a multiplex PCR assay. Amplified TCR beta libraries were sequenced as 87-base-pair reads on the Illumina HiSeq System. Concerning the study's data processing: In a later analysis, tens of millions of unique TCR beta chains were counted across the 500 to 850 repertoires, and around 10 million of these chains were shared by at least two donors. Raw reads were error-corrected and collapsed into unique sequences by a nearest-neighbor algorithm in which closely related sequences were merged to remove PCR and sequencing errors. Alignment of CDR3 sequences to IMGT reference sequences was used to assign V, D and J gene segments. Each retained sequence needed at least a six-nucleotide match to both a V gene segment and a J gene segment. Rearrangements were classified as productive when the CDR3 lacked stop codons and remained in frame with V and J, and all other rearrangements were classified as non-productive. CDR3 was defined by IMGT convention, running from the second conserved V-encoded cysteine to the conserved J-encoded phenylalanine. Sequences without an unambiguous match to a single V gene segment were excluded from the earlier analysis of about 600 of the donors. An earlier analysis of a few hundred of the donors classified V segments as functional when productive rearrangements were above 56.7% and as segregating when the standard deviation between donors was above 5%. A statistical classification framework was developed to diagnose cytomegalovirus status using the catalog of TCR beta chain sequences. V and J gene assignment, in a later analysis, came from comparing TCR nucleotide sequences with IMGT/GENE-DB human TR gene sequences. Using the TCRdist pipeline, a later analysis assigned CDR3 sequences along with most-parsimonious VDJ recombination scenarios. A later analysis defined each TCR beta chain by its CDR3 amino acid sequence plus V-gene family, and excluded reads lacking a unique V-gene family. As a way to deal with suspected cross-contamination and a sequencing artifact, a later analysis dropped 640 or so nucleotide sequences that were highly shared and had low generation probability. For each public chain, a later analysis derived a clonal expansion index from normalized ranks of inferred template counts within each repertoire. In a later analysis, generation probabilities were computed with a VDJ recombination model fitted to out-of-frame rearrangements, and the resulting probabilities were checked against IGoR. A later analysis scored TCR-TCR, TCR-HLA and TCR-CMV co-occurrence with hypergeometric tests, applying a repertoire-size bias correction to TCR pairs. A later analysis estimated false discovery rates by permuting HLA or CMV assignments 20 times. In a later analysis, co-occurring TCRs were grouped using DBSCAN, with TCRdist sequence similarity added in when clustering inside HLA-allele-positive subsets. Repertoires with fewer than 30,000 or more than 120,000 public chains, plus five repertoires with anomalous nucleotide sharing, were excluded from co-occurrence clustering. TCRdb took over this immuneACCESS table, retaining in-frame rearrangements with V and J assigned. Such tables are incomplete; in checked studies, under half of the missing clones stem from an unresolved V gene, and the remainder is unexplained. Clone size and V and J calls were adopted from that table, with D and trimming inferred from the DNA. A total of around 170,000 clones appear in this sample, roughly 76% of them only once. The top ten clonotypes cover roughly 6% of the sample.

In total, roughly 670 healthy bone marrow donors made up the cohort. At the time of sampling, all cohort members were nominally healthy, though unrecorded immune exposures were likely present. The donor tested CMV seropositive, placing the donor among the 289 seropositive members of the cohort. A peripheral blood sample was collected from each donor, and TCR beta sequencing was performed on peripheral blood mononuclear cells. Genomic DNA was extracted from the blood cell samples with the Qiagen DNeasy Blood Extraction Kit. The germline V gene specifies SGHTA as CDR1 and FQGNSA as CDR2. Here V drops 1 base and J drops 8 bases, and the junction holds 9 bases not matched to any gene. From the cysteine up to the phenylalanine, the CDR3 has a length of 15 residues. Just the 45-base CDR3 DNA is kept, in frame starting at base 1. The sample comes from a study of cytomegalovirus exposure and HLA in healthy donors (dated by TCRdb to 2016 to 2017). Describing the broader study: According to an earlier analysis of 587 of the donors, about 180 million T cells yielded roughly 110 million unique TCR beta sequences and around 280 Gb of sequence data. Approximately 300 gigabases of sequencing data and around 85 million unique TCR sequences made up an early release that covered 500 to 650 HLA-typed donors. Among the roughly 370 genotyped donors, around 81% belonged to the genetic ancestry cluster associated with self-reported Caucasian donors. The aim of the study was to test whether cataloging public T cell receptors could identify signatures of past pathogen exposure. The study used immunosequencing to profile the T cell repertoires of hundreds of subjects and linked those repertoires to cytomegalovirus serostatus. Along with the approximately 700-subject first cohort, a separate validation cohort of 120 different subjects was used. The study combined high-throughput TCR immunosequencing, statistical association of individual TCRs with disease status, and machine learning to predict cytomegalovirus infection status. A later analysis re-analyzed previously published TCR beta repertoires from 500 to 700 donors and added high-resolution HLA genotyping to study TCR occurrence patterns. In the later analysis, no new phenotypic data were used to find candidate immune exposures; instead, reliance was placed on TCR beta sequences and their occurrence across donors. An earlier analysis of about 600 of the donors used high-throughput TCR beta sequencing to judge whether each TCR beta V gene segment behaved as functional or pseudogenic. Donor age, sex, ethnicity and CMV serostatus were collected together with the repertoire data. Genome-wide SNP genotypes for about 55% of the roughly 670 donors were used in a later genetic analysis, which treated that subset as a discovery cohort. Every discovery cohort repertoire had been produced on one sequencing platform. HLA typing included class I and class II loci at four-digit resolution. Typing coverage varied by locus: roughly 620-630 donors for A, B, C, DRB1 and DQB1; approximately 500 for DQA1; nearly 610 for DPA1; approximately 490 for DPB1. Several DR-DQ haplotypes were treated as single units for association and clustering because of strong linkage in the cohort. On average, around 240,000 unique TCR beta nucleotide sequences were sequenced per donor among some 430 genotyped donors of the cohort, with approximately 18% of those sequences being non-productive.

Beyond this particular receptor, the publication reports: A total of 150 or so TCR beta chains were listed by the study as associated with cytomegalovirus. The only immune exposure information available for the cohort was CMV serostatus. The sequencing pipeline was judged likely to have produced a cluster of highly shared sequence variants as a technical artifact. It was suggested by the authors that the approach could potentially be generalized to other disease states and immunological phenotypes. Linkage disequilibrium might explain the correlated functional status among segregating V segments, but an unknown experimental factor could not be excluded. In a later analysis, TCR association rates were found to vary across HLA loci, with the most associated TCRs seen for DRB1 alleles and the fewest for HLA-C alleles. Strong co-occurrence of HLA alleles, especially DR and DQ, made assigning TCR associations to individual alleles difficult. A later analysis associated 15,000 to 20,000 TCR beta sequences with specific HLA alleles at a false discovery rate of 0.05. The presence/absence analyses assumed that sequencing depth was roughly uniform across donors, and that assumption may not be true. Compared with the roughly 710-donor mean, donors in an Asian-associated ancestry cluster had fewer N-insertions in productive TCRs, according to a later genetic analysis. An association between a missense DCLRE1C variant and V-gene and J-gene trimming of TCR beta chains was found in a later genetic analysis and replicated in an independent cohort. In vitro tests confirmed that a few of the cytomegalovirus-associated TCR beta chains recognize cytomegalovirus antigens. Because the 87-base-pair reads could not distinguish some IMGT-functional V segments, including TRBV6-2 and TRBV6-3, those segments were excluded. Most CMV-associated TCR beta chains appeared to be HLA-restricted in a later analysis, and the HLA associations seemed to be driven largely by CMV exposure. According to a later analysis, parvovirus B19, influenza, CMV and Epstein-Barr virus appeared linked to several top co-occurrence clusters. The classifier was reported to diagnose cytomegalovirus status with high specificity and sensitivity in both the original and validation cohorts. Approximately 16 rarely observed V segments, including chromosome 9 orphons, were excluded from the earlier analysis of almost 600 of the donors because counts were too low. In a later analysis, HLA-associated TCR beta chains showed more clonal expansion and lower generation probabilities than non-associated chains that were equally common. A further reported finding was that TCR beta sequences accurately predicted the HLA-A and HLA-B alleles for most subjects in the first cohort. Because some donors lacked HLA typing at each locus, the association tests relied only on the typed subset. In this cohort, only TCR beta chains were sequenced, and detectable features were limited by the absence of alpha or paired-chain data. While some public TCRs were present in many individuals, most TCR sequences turned up only very rarely across donors. An earlier analysis of approximately 500 of the donors showed that most TCR beta V segments appeared in productive rearrangements either about 87% or about 30% of the time, which broadly matched IMGT annotations.

This chain is built from TRBV7-2 and TRBJ1-2, with 8 central nucleotides matching TRBD1. The source material was PBMCs. The receptor comes from a man between 35 and 55 years old in good health and CMV-seropositive. The nucleotide sequence reads as follows: TGTGCCAGCAGCTTAGATTCCCTCGACAGGGGCGGCTACACCTTC. The resulting protein is CASSLDSLDRGGYTF.